One TCR beta chain is described in this entry. Its target is not known. The data were obtained in a study of T cells in Graves' hyperthyroidism and ophthalmopathy. Study-wide results and caveats: In validation, the model predicted ophthalmopathy. These predictions came a median around 5.9 months before onset.

It was RNA transcripts that yielded the amplified TCR beta CDR3 regions. The primer set for the first-round RT-PCR of the TCR CDR3 was HTBI. MiXCR, applied by TCRdb to the multiplex PCR reads, yields one record per CDR3 protein. This sample has about 200,000 distinct CDR3 sequences, with around 16% found just once. Germline V gene data show CDR1 as SEHNR and CDR2 as FQNEAQ (reference sequence). V dropped 5 bases and J dropped 5 bases, with 12 bases sitting between them. The CDR3 covers 14 residues. This sequence was found in a woman in her forties or fifties with Graves' hyperthyroidism. What was sequenced was blood. This chain uses TRBV7-9 with TRBJ2-2; tentative D call: TRBD1 (6 bases). The DNA of the CDR3 is TGTGCCAGCAGCCCTGACAGGCTAACCGGGGAGCTGTTTTTT. As protein: CASSPDRLTGELFF. Full variable domain (missing parts from reference TRBV7-9 and TRBJ2-2): DTGVSQNPRHKITKRGQNVTFRCDPISEHNRLYWYRQTLGQGPEFLTYFQNEAQLEKSRLLSDRFSAERPKGSFSTLEIQRTEQGDSAMYLCASSPDRLTGELFFGEGSRLTVL.